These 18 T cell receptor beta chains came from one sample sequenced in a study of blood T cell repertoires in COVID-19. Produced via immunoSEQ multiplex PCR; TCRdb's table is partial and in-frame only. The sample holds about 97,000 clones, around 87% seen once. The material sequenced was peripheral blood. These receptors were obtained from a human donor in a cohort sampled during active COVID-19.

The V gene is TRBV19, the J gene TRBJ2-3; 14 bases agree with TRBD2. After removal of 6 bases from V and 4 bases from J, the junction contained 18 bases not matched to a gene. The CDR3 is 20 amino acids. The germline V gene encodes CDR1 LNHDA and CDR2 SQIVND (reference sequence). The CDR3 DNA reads TGTGCCAGTAGCCGCCCTCGACTAGCGGGAGGGCCTCTCCTTGCAGATACGCAGTATTTT. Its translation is CASSRPRLAGGPLLADTQYF.

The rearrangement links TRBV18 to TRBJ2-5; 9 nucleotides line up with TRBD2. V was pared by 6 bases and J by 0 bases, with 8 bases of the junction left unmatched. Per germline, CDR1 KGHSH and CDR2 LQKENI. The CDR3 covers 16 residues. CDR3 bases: TGTGCCAGCTCGTTGGGAATAGCGGGAGACCAAGAGACCCAGTACTTC. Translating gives CASSLGIAGDQETQYF.

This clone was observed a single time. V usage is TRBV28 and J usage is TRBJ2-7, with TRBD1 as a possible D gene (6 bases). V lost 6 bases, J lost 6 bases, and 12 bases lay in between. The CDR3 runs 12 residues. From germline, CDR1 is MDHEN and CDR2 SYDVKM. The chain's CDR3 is CASRVQGSEQYF. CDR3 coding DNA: TGTGCCAGCAGGGTACAGGGTTCCGAGCAGTACTTC.

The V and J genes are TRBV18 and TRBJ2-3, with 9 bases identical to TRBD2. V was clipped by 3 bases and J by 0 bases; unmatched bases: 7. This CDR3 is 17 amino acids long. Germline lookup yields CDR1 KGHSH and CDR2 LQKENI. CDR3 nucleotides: TGTGCCAGCTCACCCTTCGGACTAGCGAAAAGCACAGATACGCAGTATTTT. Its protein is CASSPFGLAKSTDTQYF.

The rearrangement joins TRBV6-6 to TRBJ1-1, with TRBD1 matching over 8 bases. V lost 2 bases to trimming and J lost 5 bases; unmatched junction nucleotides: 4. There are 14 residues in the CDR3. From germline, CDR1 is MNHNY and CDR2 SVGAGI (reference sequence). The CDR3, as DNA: TGTGCCAGCAGTTACACAGGGGGGGGTACTGAAGCTTTCTTT. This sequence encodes CASSYTGGGTEAFF.

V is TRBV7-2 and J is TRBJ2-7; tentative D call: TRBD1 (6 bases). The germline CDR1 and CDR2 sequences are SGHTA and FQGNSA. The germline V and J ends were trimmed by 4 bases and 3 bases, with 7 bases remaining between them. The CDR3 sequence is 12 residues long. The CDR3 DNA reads TGTGCCAGCAGCTCACAGGGCTACGAGCAGTACTTC. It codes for CASSSQGYEQYF.

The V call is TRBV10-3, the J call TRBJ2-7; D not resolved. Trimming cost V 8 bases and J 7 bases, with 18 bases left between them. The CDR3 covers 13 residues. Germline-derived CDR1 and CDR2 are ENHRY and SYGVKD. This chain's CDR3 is CAIAGTPPPEQYF. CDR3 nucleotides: TGTGCCATCGCAGGAACACCGCCGCCGGAGCAGTACTTC.

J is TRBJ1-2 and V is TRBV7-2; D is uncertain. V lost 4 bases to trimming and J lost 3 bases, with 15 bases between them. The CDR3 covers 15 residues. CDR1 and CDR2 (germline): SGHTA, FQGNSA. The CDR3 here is CASSSTPGRDYGYTF. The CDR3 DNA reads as TGTGCCAGCAGCTCCACCCCCGGGAGGGACTATGGCTACACCTTC.

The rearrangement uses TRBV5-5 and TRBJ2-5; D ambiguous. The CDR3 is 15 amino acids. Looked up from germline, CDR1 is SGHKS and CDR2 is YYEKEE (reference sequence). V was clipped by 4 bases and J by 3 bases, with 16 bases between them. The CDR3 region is CASSRQGFSEETQYF. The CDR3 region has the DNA TGTGCCAGCAGCCGACAAGGCTTCTCAGAAGAGACCCAGTACTTC.

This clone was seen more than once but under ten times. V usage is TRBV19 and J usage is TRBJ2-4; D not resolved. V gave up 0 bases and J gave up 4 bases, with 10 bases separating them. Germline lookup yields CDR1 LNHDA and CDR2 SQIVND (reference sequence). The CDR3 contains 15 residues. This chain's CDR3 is CASSIDEARKNIQYF. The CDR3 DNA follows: TGTGCCAGTAGTATAGATGAGGCTCGAAAAAACATTCAGTACTTC.

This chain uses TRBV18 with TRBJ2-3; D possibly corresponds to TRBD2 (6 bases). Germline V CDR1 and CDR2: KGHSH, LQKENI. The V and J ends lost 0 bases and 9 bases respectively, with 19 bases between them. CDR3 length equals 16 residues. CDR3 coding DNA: TGTGCCAGCTCACCACCAGGGTCCTTTCGCGGAGGGACGCAGTATTTT. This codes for CASSPPGSFRGGTQYF.

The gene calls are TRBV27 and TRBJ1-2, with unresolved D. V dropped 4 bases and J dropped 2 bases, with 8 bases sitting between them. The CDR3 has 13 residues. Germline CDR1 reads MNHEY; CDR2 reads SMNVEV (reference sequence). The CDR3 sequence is CASSSIPNYGYTF. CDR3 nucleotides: TGTGCCAGCAGTTCTATACCCAACTATGGCTACACCTTC.

CDR3: CASSYGTGEYEQFF. The CDR3 DNA is TGTGCCAGCAGCTACGGGACAGGGGAGTATGAGCAGTTCTTC. This rearrangement joins TRBV7-2 to TRBJ2-1; 10 bases map to TRBD1. The CDR3 totals 14 residues. Germline V gene lookup returns CDR1 SGHTA and CDR2 FQGNSA. Trimming took 4 bases from V and 8 from J; bases not matched to a gene: 5.

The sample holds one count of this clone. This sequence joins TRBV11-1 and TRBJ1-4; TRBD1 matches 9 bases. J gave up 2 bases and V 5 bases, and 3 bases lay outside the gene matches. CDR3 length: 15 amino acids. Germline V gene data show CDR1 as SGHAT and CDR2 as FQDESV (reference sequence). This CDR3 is CASSPQGATNEKLFF. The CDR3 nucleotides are TGTGCCAGCAGCCCACAGGGGGCGACTAATGAAAAACTGTTTTTT.

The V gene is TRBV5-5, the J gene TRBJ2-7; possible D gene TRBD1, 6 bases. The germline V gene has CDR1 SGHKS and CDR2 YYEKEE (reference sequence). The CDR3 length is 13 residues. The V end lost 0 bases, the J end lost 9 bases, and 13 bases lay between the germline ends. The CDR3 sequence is CASSLAGEFGQYF. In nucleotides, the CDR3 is TGTGCCAGCAGCTTGGCAGGGGAGTTCGGGCAGTACTTC.

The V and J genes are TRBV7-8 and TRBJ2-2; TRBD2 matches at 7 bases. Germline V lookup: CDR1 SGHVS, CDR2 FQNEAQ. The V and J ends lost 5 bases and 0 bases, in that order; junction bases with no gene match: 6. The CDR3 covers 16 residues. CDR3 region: CASSGQTSPNTGELFF. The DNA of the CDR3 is TGTGCCAGCAGCGGGCAGACTAGCCCGAACACCGGGGAGCTGTTTTTT.

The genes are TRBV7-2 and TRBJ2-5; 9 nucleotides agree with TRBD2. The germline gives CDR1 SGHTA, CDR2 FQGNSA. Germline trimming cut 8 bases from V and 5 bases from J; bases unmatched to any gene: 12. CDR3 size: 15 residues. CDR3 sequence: CASASSAGGWETQYF. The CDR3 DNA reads TGTGCCAGCGCTTCGTCAGCGGGAGGATGGGAGACCCAGTACTTC.

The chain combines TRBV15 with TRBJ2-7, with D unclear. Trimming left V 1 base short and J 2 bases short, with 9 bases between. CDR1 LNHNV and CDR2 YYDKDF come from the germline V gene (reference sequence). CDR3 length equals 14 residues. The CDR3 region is CATSRVADTYEQYF. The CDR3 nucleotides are TGTGCCACCAGCAGAGTGGCAGATACCTACGAGCAGTACTTC.